The 4 T cell receptor beta chains listed next were all sequenced from one sample in a study of blood T cell repertoires in COVID-19 (dated by TCRdb to between 2020 and 2021). Library preparation employed the immunoSEQ multiplex PCR assay. TCRdb holds this immuneACCESS table with in-frame rearrangements only. Some clones are missing; in checked studies, unresolved V genes explain under half, and the rest has no known cause. The sample profile shows 310,000 or so clones; 87% of them were found once. The top ten constitute around 9% of the sample. Sequenced: PBMCs or T cells enriched from blood (not recorded which). The receptors derive from a woman aged 18-35 years who had recovered from COVID-19.

This clone was picked up many times. This chain connects TRBV6-2 or TRBV6-3 to TRBJ2-2, with D possibly being TRBD2 (6 bases). The CDR3 is made up of 14 amino acids. The V gene lost 5 bases and the J gene lost 4 bases, with 11 bases spanning the gap. Germline CDR1 is MNHEY and CDR2 is SVGEGT. The CDR3 loop reads CASSQGLPTGELFF. The CDR3 DNA is TGTGCCAGCAGTCAAGGACTACCCACCGGGGAGCTGTTTTTT.

V usage is TRBV14 and J usage is TRBJ1-1; TRBD1 aligns across 11 bases. Trimming removed 4 bases from V and 4 bases from J; junction bases left unmatched: 11. Germline CDR1 SGHDN, CDR2 FVKESK. This CDR3 contains 17 residues. The CDR3 nucleotides are TGTGCCAGCAGCCTACTGAACTCCGGGACAGGGGGCACTGAAGCTTTCTTT. Translated: CASSLLNSGTGGTEAFF.

About this clone itself: Other DNA sequences in this sample translate to the same CDR3. The chain uses TRBV18 and TRBJ2-7; D is undetermined. The CDR3 runs to 13 residues. Trimming removed 0 bases at V and 0 bases at J, with 3 bases between. In germline, CDR1 is KGHSH, CDR2 LQKENI. CDR3 DNA sequence: TGTGCCAGCTCACCACCTAGCTCCTACGAGCAGTACTTC. Translating gives CASSPPSSYEQYF.

The CDR3 nucleotides are TGTGCCAGCACCACAGGGACGGGATGGGAGCAGTACTTC. Its protein product is CASTTGTGWEQYF. The chain uses TRBV28 and TRBJ2-7; D perhaps matches TRBD1 (6 bases). V lost 7 bases and J 7 bases, leaving 17 bases between the germline ends. The CDR3 extends over 13 amino acids. Germline V gene data show CDR1 as MDHEN and CDR2 as SYDVKM.